The entry below describes one TCR beta chain. Profiled with immunoSEQ multiplex PCR; TCRdb holds only in-frame clones, not every one. The sample records roughly 1,100,000 clones, roughly 75% being singletons. This sample was included in a study of shared clonotypes between healthy human individuals. CDR3 size: 17 residues. Looked up from germline, CDR1 is LNHDA and CDR2 is SQIVND (reference sequence). Trimming shortened V by 7 bases and J by 3 bases, and 22 bases separated the two germline ends. The sample taken for sequencing was memory CD4+ T cells sorted from blood. Described subset: CD45RA-negative fraction. This TCR derives from a man aged 18 to 29 in good health. The genes are TRBV19 and TRBJ1-3, with D perhaps matching TRBD1 (5 bases). CDR3 in amino acids: CASTNLPGDGYGNTIYF. The CDR3 DNA is TGTGCCAGTACCAACCTCCCCGGGGACGGTTATGGAAACACCATATATTTT.